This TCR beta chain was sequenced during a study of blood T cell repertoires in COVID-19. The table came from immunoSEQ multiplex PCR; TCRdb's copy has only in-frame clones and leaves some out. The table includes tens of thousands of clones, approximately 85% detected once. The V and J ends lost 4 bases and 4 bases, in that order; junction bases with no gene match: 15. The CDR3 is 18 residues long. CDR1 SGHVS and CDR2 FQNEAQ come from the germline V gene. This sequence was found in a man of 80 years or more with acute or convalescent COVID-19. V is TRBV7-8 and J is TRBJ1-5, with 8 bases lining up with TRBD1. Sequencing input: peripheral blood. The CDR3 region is CASSSLGQGGVRNQPQHF. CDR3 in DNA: TGTGCCAGCAGCTCCCTCGGACAGGGAGGAGTACGAAATCAGCCCCAGCATTTT.